The 12 T cell receptor beta chains below all came from one sample that was sequenced in a study of response to subunit inactivated influenza vaccine. In TCRdb, the RT-PCR reads were re-called with MiXCR into one record per CDR3 protein. The sample records approximately 230,000 distinct CDR3 sequences, more than 10% being singletons. The sample was non-naive T cells sorted from PBMCs, taken 14 to 15 days before vaccination. The source is a man aged 50 to 59 who received an inactivated influenza vaccine.

V usage is TRBV5-1 and J usage is TRBJ2-3; D possibly matches TRBD1 or TRBD2 (6 bases each). The CDR3 runs 13 residues. V gave up 3 bases and J gave up 6 bases, with 11 bases separating them. CDR1 is SGHRS and CDR2 is YFSETQ in the germline V gene. The CDR3 loop reads CASSSEGGDTQYF. The DNA for the CDR3 is TGCGCCAGCAGCTCGGAGGGGGGCGATACGCAGTATTTT.

This clonotype was seen repeatedly, ten times or more. V is TRBV7-8 and J is TRBJ2-7, with 7 bases matching TRBD1. The CDR3 runs 15 residues. J lost 4 bases, V lost 5 bases, and 11 bases had no gene match. Germline V gives CDR1 SGHVS, CDR2 FQNEAQ. The CDR3 bases are TGTGCCAGCAGCGAGATGGCACAGGGGTCGTACGAGCAGTACTTC. Translated: CASSEMAQGSYEQYF.

V gene TRBV10-3 combines with J gene TRBJ1-2; D possibly corresponds to TRBD1 (5 bases). V was pared by 6 bases and J by 2 bases, with 10 bases between. Germline values: CDR1 ENHRY, CDR2 SYGVKD. This CDR3 has 13 amino acids. The CDR3 sequence is CAIRPQENYGYTF. CDR3 coding DNA: TGTGCCATCAGACCACAGGAGAACTATGGCTACACCTTC.

V and J are TRBV12-3 or TRBV12-4 and TRBJ2-2; 8 positions match TRBD1. The CDR3 length is 15 residues. Trimming took 4 bases from V and 4 from J; bases not matched to a gene: 5. The CDR3 DNA reads TGTGCCAGCAGTTCCCAGGGGGCGCGCACCGGGGAGCTGTTTTTT. Translating it yields CASSSQGARTGELFF.

The chain couples TRBV28 to TRBJ1-6; 8 bases fit TRBD1. Germline CDR1 reads MDHEN; CDR2 reads SYDVKM. The CDR3 sequence is 18 residues long. The V gene end was trimmed by 6 bases and the J gene end by 3 bases; junction bases not matched to a gene: 13. The CDR3 coding sequence is TGTGCCAGCAGACCTATAACAGGGGGTCTAGGCTATAATTCACCCCTCCACTTT. Translating it yields CASRPITGGLGYNSPLHF.

The rearrangement uses TRBV28 and TRBJ2-5; TRBD1 matches at 9 bases. V lost 2 bases and J lost 4; bases outside the gene matches: 5. Looked up from germline, CDR1 is MDHEN and CDR2 is SYDVKM. The CDR3 length is 15 residues. The chain's CDR3 is CASSLGTGLRETQYF. CDR3 DNA: TGTGCCAGCAGTTTAGGGACAGGGCTGAGAGAGACCCAGTACTTC.

This chain links TRBV28 with TRBJ2-7; 8 bases align to TRBD2. This CDR3 comprises 16 residues. Per the germline V gene, CDR1 is MDHEN and CDR2 is SYDVKM. The junction had 14 bases not matched to a gene; V was cut back by 4 bases and J by 6 bases. The CDR3 DNA sequence: TGTGCCAGCAGTTCCGACGGGACTAGTTCGTTCCGCGAGCAGTACTTC. It yields the protein CASSSDGTSSFREQYF.

The chain joins TRBV24-1 to TRBJ2-5; D may be TRBD1 or TRBD2 (6 bases each). Germline V CDR1 and CDR2: KGHDR, SFDVKD. This CDR3 contains 16 residues. Trimming cost V 3 bases and J 5 bases, with 18 bases left between them. The CDR3, as DNA: TGTGCCACCAGTGATATCGGGGGCGGCAAGCGGGAGACCCAGTACTTC. Translated, it gives CATSDIGGGKRETQYF.

The CDR3 DNA sequence: TGTGCCAGCAGCCCACGCCGGTTGGATACGCAGTATTTT. It specifies CASSPRRLDTQYF. This chain joins TRBV7-2 and TRBJ2-3; D ambiguous. The V end lost 5 bases, the J end lost 6 bases, and 12 bases lay between the germline ends. Germline assignment: CDR1 SGHTA and CDR2 FQGNSA. The CDR3 has 13 amino acids.

In this sample, this clonotype turned up many times. The rearrangement joins TRBV2 to TRBJ2-2; no reliable D call. Between the trimmed V and J ends, which lost 6 bases and 0 bases, there was a span of 8 bases. The germline gives CDR1 SNHLY, CDR2 FYNNEI. The CDR3 sequence is 14 residues long. The CDR3 protein is CASRENANTGELFF. In DNA, the CDR3 is TGTGCCAGCAGGGAAAACGCGAACACCGGGGAGCTGTTTTTT.

This clonotype was detected a few times. The chain couples TRBV20-1 to TRBJ1-1; D is perhaps TRBD1 (5 bases). This CDR3 has 12 residues. Trimming took off 5 bases at V and 3 bases at J, with 10 bases between the two ends. Germline CDR1 is DFQATT and CDR2 is SNEGSKA (reference sequence). CDR3 nucleotide sequence: TGCAGTGCTTCCCGGGGGTACACTGAAGCTTTCTTT. Translation gives CSASRGYTEAFF.

Only a few counts were recorded for this clonotype. The rearrangement joins TRBV28 to TRBJ2-3; 7 bases fit TRBD2. This CDR3 spans 15 amino acids. V was pared by 2 bases and J by 4 bases, with 6 bases of the junction left unmatched. Germline assignment: CDR1 MDHEN and CDR2 SYDVKM. The CDR3 loop is CASSLLTSESDTQYF. CDR3 nucleotide sequence: TGTGCCAGCAGTTTACTAACTAGCGAATCAGATACGCAGTATTTT.